The clone carrying this T cell receptor beta chain was observed at least ten times. Its antigen is still unknown. The record originates from a study of T-cell memory formation after mild COVID-19. Broader study findings: Specificity for SARS-CoV-2 was not confirmed among the second-wave clones peaking on day 37.

Amplification by 5'RACE using constant-segment primers produced TCR alpha and TCR beta cDNA libraries that carried sample barcodes and UMIs. In TCRdb, the 5' RACE reads were re-called with MiXCR into one record per CDR3 protein. The profile shows about 190,000 distinct CDR3 sequences, roughly 18% of them singletons. The CDR3 contains 14 residues. Trimming cost V 0 bases and J 3 bases, with 6 bases left between them. The germline V gene encodes CDR1 SGHVS and CDR2 FQNEAQ. What was sequenced was PBMCs or a T cell subset sorted from them (not recorded which). This clonotype was sampled from an adult woman who had mild COVID-19 (a few samples of this study predate the infection). Cell type and time point are not known. The chain combines TRBV7-8 with TRBJ2-1, with unresolved D. The CDR3 nucleotides are TGTGCCAGCAGCTTAGCGCCGGACTACAATGAGCAGTTCTTC. It codes for CASSLAPDYNEQFF.